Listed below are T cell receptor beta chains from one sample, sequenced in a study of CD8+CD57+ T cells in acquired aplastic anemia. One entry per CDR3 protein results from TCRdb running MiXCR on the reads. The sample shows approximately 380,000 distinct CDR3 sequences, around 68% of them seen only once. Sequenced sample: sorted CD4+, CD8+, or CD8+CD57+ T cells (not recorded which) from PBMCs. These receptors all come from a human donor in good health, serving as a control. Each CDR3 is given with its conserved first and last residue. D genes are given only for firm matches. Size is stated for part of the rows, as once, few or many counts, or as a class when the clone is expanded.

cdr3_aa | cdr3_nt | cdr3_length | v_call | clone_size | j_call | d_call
CASRLPKTNEKLFF | TGTGCCAGCAGACTACCAAAGACTAATGAAAAACTGTTTTTT | 14 | TRBV25-1 | - | TRBJ1-4 | -
CASSKVVKFNEQFF | TGTGCCAGCAGCAAGGTCGTTAAATTCAATGAGCAGTTCTTC | 14 | TRBV5-6 | - | TRBJ2-1 | -
CASRRDSTDTQYF | TGTGCCAGCAGACGGGACTCCACAGATACGCAGTATTTT | 13 | TRBV7-9 | - | TRBJ2-3 | -
CAWSGTDHSYNEQFF | TGTGCCTGGTCCGGGACAGACCATTCCTACAATGAGCAGTTCTTC | 15 | TRBV30 | many | TRBJ2-1 | TRBD1
CASSPRSANYGYTF | TGTGCCAGCAGCCCCCGTTCAGCTAACTATGGCTACACCTTC | 14 | TRBV9 | - | TRBJ1-2 | -
CATSGDQRSYGYTF | TGTGCCACCAGCGGAGATCAGCGCAGCTATGGCTACACCTTC | 14 | TRBV15 | - | TRBJ1-2 | -
CAISVGTTSRETQYF | TGTGCCATCAGTGTGGGGACTACCTCGAGGGAGACCCAGTACTTC | 15 | TRBV10-3 | - | TRBJ2-5 | TRBD2
CASSQAGTGSYEQYF | TGCGCCAGCAGCCAAGCCGGGACAGGCTCCTACGAGCAGTACTTC | 15 | TRBV4-3 | many | TRBJ2-7 | TRBD1
CASRAEAQPNYGYTF | TGTGCCAGCCGGGCTGAGGCACAGCCTAACTATGGCTACACCTTC | 15 | TRBV2 | once | TRBJ1-2 | -
CAISDRQYNEQFF | TGTGCCATCAGTGATCGACAGTACAATGAGCAGTTCTTC | 13 | TRBV10-3 | - | TRBJ2-1 | -
CASSLGQGVGNTQYF | TGCGCCAGCAGCTTGGGACAGGGGGTAGGAAATACGCAGTATTTT | 15 | TRBV5-1 | - | TRBJ2-3 | TRBD1
CASSVGGGFEQFF | TGTGCCAGCAGCGTAGGAGGGGGATTCGAGCAGTTCTTC | 13 | TRBV9 | - | TRBJ2-1 | -
CSATAGGGKYF | TGCAGTGCTACCGCTGGGGGGGGGAAGTATTTT | 11 | TRBV20-1 | - | TRBJ2-3 | TRBD2
CASSLSSNAEGADTQYF | TGCGCCAGCAGCTTGTCCAGCAACGCAGAGGGGGCAGATACGCAGTATTTT | 17 | TRBV5-1 | - | TRBJ2-3 | -
CASSIGTSGNTIYF | TGTGCCAGCAGTATCGGGACGTCTGGAAACACCATATATTTT | 14 | TRBV2 | - | TRBJ1-3 | -
CASSQGQGTSPLHF | TGTGCCAGCAGCCAAGGACAGGGTACTTCACCCCTCCACTTT | 14 | TRBV4-2 | - | TRBJ1-6 | TRBD1
CASSLRGTSGRSPLHF | TGTGCCAGCAGCTTACGCGGGACGTCTGGTCGATCACCCCTCCACTTT | 16 | TRBV5-4 | - | TRBJ1-6 | -
CASSSAGAGAYQETQYF | TGTGCCAGCAGCTCCGCGGGGGCGGGGGCTTACCAAGAGACCCAGTACTTC | 17 | TRBV7-3 | - | TRBJ2-5 | -
CASSGYRGLARETQYF | TGTGCCAGCAGCGGATACAGGGGATTAGCTAGAGAGACCCAGTACTTC | 16 | TRBV9 | - | TRBJ2-5 | TRBD1
CASSLRSTGNTIYF | TGTGCCAGCAGCTTGCGCAGCACTGGAAACACCATATATTTT | 14 | TRBV5-4 | - | TRBJ1-3 | -
CSARGIEGEGYEQYF | TGCAGTGCTAGAGGGATTGAAGGGGAGGGGTACGAGCAGTACTTC | 15 | TRBV20-1 | - | TRBJ2-7 | TRBD2
CASSQDIQETQHF | TGTGCCAGCAGCCAGGACATACAAGAGACCCAGCATTTT | 13 | TRBV7-3 | few | TRBJ1-5 | -
CAIPGKPNTGELFF | TGTGCCATCCCAGGGAAACCGAACACCGGGGAGCTGTTTTTT | 14 | TRBV10-3 | - | TRBJ2-2 | -
CSGSQGNTQYF | TGCAGCGGTTCACAGGGAAACACTCAGTACTTC | 11 | TRBV29-1 | - | TRBJ2-4 | -
CASSLGAGTGGVDSTQETQYF | TGCGCCAGCAGCTTGGGAGCCGGGACAGGGGGTGTAGATTCGACGCAAGAGACCCAGTACTTC | 21 | TRBV7-3 | - | TRBJ2-5 | TRBD1
CASSAVLSENTGAQYF | TGTGCCAGCAGCGCCGTACTGTCAGAGAACACCGGGGCCCAGTATTTC | 16 | TRBV2 | - | TRBJ2-5 | -
CASSLGRVGQGNTGELFF | TGTGCCAGCAGCTTAGGACGCGTAGGACAGGGGAACACCGGGGAGCTGTTTTTT | 18 | TRBV11-2 | - | TRBJ2-2 | TRBD1
CATSSQGGSGYDQPQHF | TGTGCCACCAGCAGCCAAGGAGGGTCGGGGTACGATCAGCCCCAGCATTTT | 17 | TRBV15 | few | TRBJ1-5 | -
CASSPYLSTDAQYF | TGTGCCAGCAGCCCATACCTTTCCACAGATGCGCAGTATTTT | 14 | TRBV12-3/TRBV12-4 | - | TRBJ2-3 | -
CSARDPGSNMETQYF | TGCAGTGCTAGAGATCCCGGGAGTAATATGGAGACCCAGTACTTC | 15 | TRBV20-1 | few | TRBJ2-5 | -
CASSIITGSGNTKHF | TGTGCCAGCAGCATAATAACAGGCTCTGGAAACACCAAGCATTTT | 15 | TRBV19 | - | TRBJ1-5 | -
CASSQPNQPQRF | TGTGCCAGCAGCCAACCGAACCAGCCCCAGCGTTTT | 12 | TRBV3-1 | - | TRBJ1-5 | -
CASSDSYNEQIF | TGTGCCAGCTCTGACAGCTACAATGAGCAGATCTTC | 12 | TRBV2 | - | TRBJ2-1 | -
CSASDRGYGYTF | TGCAGTGCTAGCGACAGGGGGTATGGCTACACCTTC | 12 | TRBV20-1 | - | TRBJ1-2 | TRBD1
CATSARGTGDNDQIF | TGTGCCACCAGTGCCAGGGGGACTGGGGACAACGACCAGATCTTC | 15 | TRBV10-3 | - | TRBJ2-6 | -
CASSAVGTLKAFF | TGCGCCAGCAGCGCTGTGGGCACACTGAAAGCTTTCTTT | 13 | TRBV5-1 | - | TRBJ1-1 | -
CASSLRGIYGHTF | TGTGCCAGCAGCTTAAGGGGCATCTATGGCCACACCTTC | 13 | TRBV7-3 | - | TRBJ1-2 | -
CASSRTDGTMGEKLFF | TGTGCCAGCAGCCGCACGGACGGTACAATGGGAGAAAAACTGTTTTTT | 16 | TRBV2 | - | TRBJ1-4 | -
CASSLDPGFDEQYF | TGTGCCAGCAGCCTAGATCCCGGGTTCGACGAGCAGTACTTC | 14 | TRBV7-9 | many | TRBJ2-7 | -
CASNKGMKFGYTFF | TGTGCCAGCAACAAGGGAATGAAGTTTGGCTACACCTTCTTT | 14 | TRBV7-2 | - | TRBJ2-3 | -
CASRPDGLNSPLHF | TGTGCCAGCAGGCCGGACGGGTTAAATTCACCCCTCCACTTT | 14 | TRBV25-1 | - | TRBJ1-6 | -
CACRPIEHYEQHF | TGTGCCTGCCGGCCGATCGAACACTACGAGCAGCACTTC | 13 | TRBV11-1 | - | TRBJ2-7 | -
CASSFEHRDRFYNSPLHF | TGTGCCAGCAGCTTTGAACACCGTGACAGGTTCTATAACTCACCCCTCCACTTT | 18 | TRBV7-2 | once | TRBJ1-6 | -
CASSLGGDYSPLHF | TGCGCCAGCAGCTTGGGGGGGGACTATTCACCCCTCCACTTT | 14 | TRBV5-1 | many | TRBJ1-6 | -
CASSLRKRANYGYTF | TGTGCCAGCAGCTTACGGAAAAGGGCCAACTATGGCTACACCTTC | 15 | TRBV5-8 | - | TRBJ1-2 | -
CASSQDEAGYYGYTF | TGTGCCAGCAGCCAAGATGAGGCGGGCTACTATGGCTACACCTTC | 15 | TRBV4-2 | many | TRBJ1-2 | -
CASSDSAANNSPLHF | TGTGCCAGCAGTGATAGTGCCGCGAATAATTCACCCCTCCACTTT | 15 | TRBV2 | many | TRBJ1-6 | -
CASSLGLAMNNEQFF | TGTGCCAGCAGCTTAGGACTAGCCATGAACAATGAGCAGTTCTTC | 15 | TRBV7-3 | - | TRBJ2-1 | TRBD2
CASSRETITVNEQFF | TGCGCCAGCAGCCGGGAGACTATTACGGTCAATGAGCAGTTCTTC | 15 | TRBV4-3 | - | TRBJ2-1 | -
CASSDRQTDTQYF | TGCGCCAGCAGTGATCGACAAACAGATACGCAGTATTTT | 13 | TRBV10-1 | many | TRBJ2-3 | -
CASSGTGSYEQYF | TGTGCCAGCAGCGGGACGGGCTCCTACGAGCAGTACTTC | 13 | TRBV9 | - | TRBJ2-7 | -
CASSPPSDRIYGYTF | TGTGCCAGCAGCCCTCCCAGCGACAGGATTTATGGCTACACCTTC | 15 | TRBV11-3 | - | TRBJ1-2 | -
CASSLPPLGTSGAEQFF | TGTGCCAGCAGCTTACCTCCCTTAGGGACTAGCGGGGCCGAGCAGTTCTTC | 17 | TRBV7-8 | - | TRBJ2-1 | TRBD2
CASRQSANYEQYF | TGTGCCAGCAGGCAGTCGGCGAACTACGAGCAGTACTTC | 13 | TRBV7-9 | - | TRBJ2-7 | -
CAWSQGVEQYF | TGTGCCTGGAGTCAAGGGGTAGAGCAGTACTTC | 11 | TRBV30 | many | TRBJ2-7 | -
CASSPDGGQRLFF | TGTGCCAGCAGCCCGGACGGGGGTCAACGACTGTTTTTT | 13 | TRBV5-4 | - | TRBJ1-4 | -
CASHVGDRNTGELFF | TGTGCCAGTCATGTGGGAGACCGGAACACCGGGGAGCTGTTTTTT | 15 | TRBV19 | - | TRBJ2-2 | -
CSASGGDEQYF | TGCAGTGCTAGCGGGGGTGACGAGCAGTACTTC | 11 | TRBV20-1 | few | TRBJ2-7 | -
CASSPDANTEAFF | TGTGCCAGCAGCCCAGACGCAAATACTGAAGCTTTCTTT | 13 | TRBV5-5 | few | TRBJ1-1 | -
CASSLGSVTTVAIF | TGTGCCAGCAGCTTAGGATCAGTTACGACTGTCGCAATCTTT | 14 | TRBV7-8 | once | TRBJ1-1 | -